The clone carrying this TCR beta chain was found once. This CDR3 has 15 amino acids. The ends were cut back, 2 bases at V and 8 bases at J, with 19 bases in the middle. The germline V gene has CDR1 SGDLS and CDR2 YYNGEE. The authors' processing: Reference gene primer amplification yielded estimated nucleated cell counts. Data came from immunoSEQ multiplex PCR; TCRdb stores just in-frame clones and leaves some out. V, J and clone size reflect that table, while D and trimming were determined from the DNA. This table holds under 150,000 clones, over 80% found once. The data originate from a study of blood T cell repertoires in COVID-19. Study background: Sites across the United States, Italy and Spain contributed samples from acute and convalescent COVID-19.

Specimen: peripheral blood. V gene TRBV9 combines with J gene TRBJ1-1; possibly TRBD1 for D (5 bases). The TCR sequence derives from a woman between 45 and 65 years old with acute or convalescent COVID-19. CDR3 region: CASSVFQGLGGEAFF. The DNA for the CDR3 is TGTGCCAGCAGCGTCTTCCAGGGCCTCGGGGGAGAAGCTTTCTTT.